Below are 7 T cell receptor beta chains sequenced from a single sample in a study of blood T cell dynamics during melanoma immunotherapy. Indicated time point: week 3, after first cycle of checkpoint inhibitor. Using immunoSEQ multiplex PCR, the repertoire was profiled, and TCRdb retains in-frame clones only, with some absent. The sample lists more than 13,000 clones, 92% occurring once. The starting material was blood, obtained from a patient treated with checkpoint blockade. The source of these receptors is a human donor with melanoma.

The CDR3 DNA reads as TGTGCCAGCAGTGGATATATCCGGGACAATGAGCAGTTCTTC. Translating it yields CASSGYIRDNEQFF. This chain joins TRBV25-1 and TRBJ2-1; D call uncertain. This CDR3 contains 14 residues. Per the germline V gene, CDR1 is MGHDK and CDR2 is SYGVNS. V lost 4 bases, J lost 5 bases, and 12 bases lay in between.

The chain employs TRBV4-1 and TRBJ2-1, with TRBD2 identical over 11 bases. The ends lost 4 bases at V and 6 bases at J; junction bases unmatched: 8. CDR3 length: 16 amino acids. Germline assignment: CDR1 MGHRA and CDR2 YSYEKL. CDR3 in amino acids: CASSPFTSGSFNEQFF. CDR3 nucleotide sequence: TGCGCCAGCAGCCCTTTCACTAGCGGGAGTTTCAATGAGCAGTTCTTC.

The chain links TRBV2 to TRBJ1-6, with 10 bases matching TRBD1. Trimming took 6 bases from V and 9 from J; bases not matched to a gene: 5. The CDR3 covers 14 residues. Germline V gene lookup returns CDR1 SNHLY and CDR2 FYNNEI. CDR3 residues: CASRTGTGASPLHF. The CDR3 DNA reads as TGTGCCAGCAGAACCGGGACAGGGGCTTCACCCCTCCACTTT.

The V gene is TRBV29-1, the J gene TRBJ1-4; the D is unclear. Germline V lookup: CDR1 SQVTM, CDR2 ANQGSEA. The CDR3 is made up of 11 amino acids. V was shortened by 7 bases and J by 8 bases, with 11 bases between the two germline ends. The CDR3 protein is CSALSGEKLFF. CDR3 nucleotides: TGCAGCGCCCTAAGCGGCGAAAAACTGTTTTTT. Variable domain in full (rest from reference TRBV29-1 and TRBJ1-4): SAVISQKPSRDICQRGTSLTIQCQVDSQVTMMFWYRQQPGQSLTLIATANQGSEATYESGFVIDKFPISRPNLTFSTLTVSNMSPEDSSIYLCSALSGEKLFFGSGTQLSVL.

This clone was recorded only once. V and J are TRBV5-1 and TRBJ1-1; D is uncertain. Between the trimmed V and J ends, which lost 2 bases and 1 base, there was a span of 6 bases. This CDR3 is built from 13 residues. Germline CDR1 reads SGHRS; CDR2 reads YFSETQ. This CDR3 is CASSFEGNTEAFF. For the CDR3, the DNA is TGCGCCAGCAGCTTCGAGGGGAACACTGAAGCTTTCTTT.

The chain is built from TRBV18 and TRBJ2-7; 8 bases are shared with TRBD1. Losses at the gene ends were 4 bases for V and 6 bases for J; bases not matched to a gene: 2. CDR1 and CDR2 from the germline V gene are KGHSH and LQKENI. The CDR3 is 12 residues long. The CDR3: CASSQDRVEQYF. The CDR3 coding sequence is TGTGCCAGCTCACAGGACAGGGTCGAGCAGTACTTC.

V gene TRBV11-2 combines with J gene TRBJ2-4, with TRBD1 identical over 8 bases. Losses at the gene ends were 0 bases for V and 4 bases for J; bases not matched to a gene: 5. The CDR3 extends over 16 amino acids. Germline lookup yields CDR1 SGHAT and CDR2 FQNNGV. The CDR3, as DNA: TGTGCCAGCAGCTTAGAAGCGGACAGGGTAAAAAACATTCAGTACTTC. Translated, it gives CASSLEADRVKNIQYF.